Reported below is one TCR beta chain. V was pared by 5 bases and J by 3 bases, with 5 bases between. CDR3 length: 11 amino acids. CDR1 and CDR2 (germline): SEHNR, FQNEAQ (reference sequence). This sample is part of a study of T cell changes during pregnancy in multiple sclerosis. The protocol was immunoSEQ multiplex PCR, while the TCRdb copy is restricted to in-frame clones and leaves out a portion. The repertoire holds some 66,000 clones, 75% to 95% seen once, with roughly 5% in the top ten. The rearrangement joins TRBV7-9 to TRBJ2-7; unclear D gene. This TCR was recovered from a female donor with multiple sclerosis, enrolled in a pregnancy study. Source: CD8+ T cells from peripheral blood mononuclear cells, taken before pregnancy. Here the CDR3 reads CASSKHYEQYF. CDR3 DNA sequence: TGTGCCAGCAGCAAGCACTACGAGCAGTACTTC.